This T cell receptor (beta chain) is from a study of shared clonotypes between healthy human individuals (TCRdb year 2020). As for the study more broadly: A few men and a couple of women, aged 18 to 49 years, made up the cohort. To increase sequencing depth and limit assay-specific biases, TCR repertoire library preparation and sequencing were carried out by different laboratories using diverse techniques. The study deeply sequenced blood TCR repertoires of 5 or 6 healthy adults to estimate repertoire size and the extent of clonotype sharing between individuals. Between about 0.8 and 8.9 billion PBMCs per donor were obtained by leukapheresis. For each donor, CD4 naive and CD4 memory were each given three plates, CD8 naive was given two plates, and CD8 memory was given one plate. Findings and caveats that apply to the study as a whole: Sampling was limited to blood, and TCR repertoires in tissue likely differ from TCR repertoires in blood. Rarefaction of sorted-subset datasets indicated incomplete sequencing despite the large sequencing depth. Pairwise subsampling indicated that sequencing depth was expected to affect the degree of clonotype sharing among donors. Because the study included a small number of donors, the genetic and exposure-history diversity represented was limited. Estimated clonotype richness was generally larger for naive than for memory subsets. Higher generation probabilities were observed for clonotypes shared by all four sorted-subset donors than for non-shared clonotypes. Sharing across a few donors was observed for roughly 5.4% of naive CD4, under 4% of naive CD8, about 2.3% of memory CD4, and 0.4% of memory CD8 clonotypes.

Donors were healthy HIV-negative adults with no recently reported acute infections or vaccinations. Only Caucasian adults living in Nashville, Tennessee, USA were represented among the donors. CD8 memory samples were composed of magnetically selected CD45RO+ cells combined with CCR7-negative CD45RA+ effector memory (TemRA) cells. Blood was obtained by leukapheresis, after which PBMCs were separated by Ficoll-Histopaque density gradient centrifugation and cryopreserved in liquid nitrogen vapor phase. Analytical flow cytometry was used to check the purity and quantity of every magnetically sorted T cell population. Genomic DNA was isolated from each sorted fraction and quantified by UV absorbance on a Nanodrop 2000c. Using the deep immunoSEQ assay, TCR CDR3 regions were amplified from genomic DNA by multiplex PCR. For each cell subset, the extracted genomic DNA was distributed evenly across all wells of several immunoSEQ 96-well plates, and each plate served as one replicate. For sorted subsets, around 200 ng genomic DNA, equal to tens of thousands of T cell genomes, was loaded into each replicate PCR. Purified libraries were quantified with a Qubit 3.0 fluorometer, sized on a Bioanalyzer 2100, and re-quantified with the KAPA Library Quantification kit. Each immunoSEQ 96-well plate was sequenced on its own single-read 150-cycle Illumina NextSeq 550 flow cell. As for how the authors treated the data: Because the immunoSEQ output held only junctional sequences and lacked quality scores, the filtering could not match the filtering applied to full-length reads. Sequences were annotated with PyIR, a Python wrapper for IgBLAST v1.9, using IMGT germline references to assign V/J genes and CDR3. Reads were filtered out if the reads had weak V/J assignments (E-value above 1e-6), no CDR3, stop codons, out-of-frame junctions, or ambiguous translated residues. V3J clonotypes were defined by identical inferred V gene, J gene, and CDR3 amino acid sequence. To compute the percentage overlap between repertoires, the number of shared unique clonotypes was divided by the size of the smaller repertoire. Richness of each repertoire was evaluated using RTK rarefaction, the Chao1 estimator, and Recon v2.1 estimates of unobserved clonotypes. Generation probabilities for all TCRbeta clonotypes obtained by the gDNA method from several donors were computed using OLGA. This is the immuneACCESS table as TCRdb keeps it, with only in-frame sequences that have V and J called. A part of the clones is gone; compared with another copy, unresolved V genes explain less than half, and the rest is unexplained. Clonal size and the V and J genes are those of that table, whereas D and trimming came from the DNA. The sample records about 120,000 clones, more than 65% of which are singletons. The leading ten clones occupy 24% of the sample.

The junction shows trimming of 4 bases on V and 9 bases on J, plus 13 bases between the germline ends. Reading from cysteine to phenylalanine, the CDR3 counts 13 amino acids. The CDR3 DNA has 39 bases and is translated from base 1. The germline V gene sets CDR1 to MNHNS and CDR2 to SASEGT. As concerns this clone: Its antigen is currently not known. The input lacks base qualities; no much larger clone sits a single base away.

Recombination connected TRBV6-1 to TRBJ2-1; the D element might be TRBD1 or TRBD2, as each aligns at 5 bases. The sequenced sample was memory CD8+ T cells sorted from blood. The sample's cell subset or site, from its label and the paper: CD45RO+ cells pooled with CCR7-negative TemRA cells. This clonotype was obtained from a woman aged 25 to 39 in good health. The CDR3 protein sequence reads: CASSASGRGEQFF. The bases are TGTGCCAGCAGTGCTTCAGGGAGAGGTGAGCAGTTCTTC.